This T cell receptor beta chain was documented in a study of cytomegalovirus exposure and HLA in healthy donors. Whole-study results and caveats: In vitro data verified a few CMV-associated chains as specific for CMV antigens.

Points on this clone: Antigen: not known.

The study ran its PCR with 60 Vbeta and 13 Jbeta primers. Sequenced by immunoSEQ multiplex PCR; TCRdb stores in-frame clones only, minus some. This table holds 150,000 to 200,000 clones, roughly 77% found once. Trimming at V came to 1 base and at J to 5 bases, leaving 5 bases not matched to a gene. The V gene's germline CDR1 is LNHDA and CDR2 SQIVND (reference sequence). This CDR3 is 15 amino acids long. The source material was PBMCs. The chain couples TRBV19 to TRBJ2-5; 9 bases are a match to TRBD2. This receptor was taken from a man in his late teens or twenties in good health and CMV-seropositive. CDR3 nucleotides: TGTGCCAGTAGTATAGGCTCTAGCGGGACCGAGACCCAGTACTTC. It translates to CASSIGSSGTETQYF.